This T cell receptor (beta chain) comes out of a study of cytomegalovirus exposure and HLA in healthy donors. Primers: 60 Vbeta forward and 13 Jbeta reverse. Method: immunoSEQ multiplex PCR; TCRdb's copy keeps in-frame clones and lacks some. In the table there are 190,000 or so clones, around 83% of which are singletons. Germline values: CDR1 SGHVS, CDR2 FQNEAQ. The CDR3 consists of 14 residues. V gave up 1 base and J gave up 7 bases, with 13 bases separating them. Sequenced material: PBMCs. The genes are TRBV7-8 and TRBJ1-2, with D perhaps matching TRBD1 (5 bases). The TCR sequence derives from a man aged 45 to 65 in good health and CMV-seronegative. CDR3 loop: CASSLEGLSGGYTF. The CDR3 DNA is TGTGCCAGCAGCTTAGAGGGACTCAGCGGTGGCTACACCTTC. The whole variable domain, remainder taken from reference TRBV7-8 and TRBJ1-2, is GAGVSQSPRYKVAKRGQDVALRCDPISGHVSLFWYQQALGQGPEFLTYFQNEAQLDKSGLPSDRFFAERPEGSVSTLKIQRTQQEDSAVYLCASSLEGLSGGYTFGSGTRLTVV.